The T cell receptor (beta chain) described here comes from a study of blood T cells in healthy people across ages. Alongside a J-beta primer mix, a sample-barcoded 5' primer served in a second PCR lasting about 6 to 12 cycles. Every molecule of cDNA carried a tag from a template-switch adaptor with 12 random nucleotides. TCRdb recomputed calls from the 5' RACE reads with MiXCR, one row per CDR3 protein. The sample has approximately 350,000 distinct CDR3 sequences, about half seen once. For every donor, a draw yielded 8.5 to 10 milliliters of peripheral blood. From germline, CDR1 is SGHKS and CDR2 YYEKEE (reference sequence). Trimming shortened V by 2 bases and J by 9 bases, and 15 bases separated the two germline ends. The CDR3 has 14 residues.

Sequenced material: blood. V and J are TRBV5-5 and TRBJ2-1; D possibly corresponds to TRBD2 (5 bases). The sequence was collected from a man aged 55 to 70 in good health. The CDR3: CASSFLNFGIEQFF. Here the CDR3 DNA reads TGTGCCAGCAGCTTTCTCAACTTCGGGATTGAGCAGTTCTTC.